The text below deals with one T cell receptor (beta chain). The source of the sample is a study of blood T cell repertoires in COVID-19. On the study more broadly: Italy, Spain and the United States were the sources of the convalescent and acute COVID-19 samples.

The CDR3 spans 18 residues. With V trimmed by 0 bases and J by 1 base, 9 bases remained unmatched. The germline V gene has CDR1 LGHNA and CDR2 YNFKEQ. Repertoires were generated with immunoSEQ multiplex PCR, while TCRdb's copy carries only in-frame clones and drops some. This table has more than 400,000 clones, 70% to 90% appearing once. Specimen: peripheral blood. This receptor was taken from a human donor in a cohort sampled during active COVID-19. The V and J genes are TRBV4-2 and TRBJ2-1; 7 positions match TRBD2. The CDR3 nucleotides are TGTGCCAGCAGCCAAGACTCGGGAGGTAGGGGTTCCTACAATGAGCAGTTCTTC. Translation gives CASSQDSGGRGSYNEQFF.